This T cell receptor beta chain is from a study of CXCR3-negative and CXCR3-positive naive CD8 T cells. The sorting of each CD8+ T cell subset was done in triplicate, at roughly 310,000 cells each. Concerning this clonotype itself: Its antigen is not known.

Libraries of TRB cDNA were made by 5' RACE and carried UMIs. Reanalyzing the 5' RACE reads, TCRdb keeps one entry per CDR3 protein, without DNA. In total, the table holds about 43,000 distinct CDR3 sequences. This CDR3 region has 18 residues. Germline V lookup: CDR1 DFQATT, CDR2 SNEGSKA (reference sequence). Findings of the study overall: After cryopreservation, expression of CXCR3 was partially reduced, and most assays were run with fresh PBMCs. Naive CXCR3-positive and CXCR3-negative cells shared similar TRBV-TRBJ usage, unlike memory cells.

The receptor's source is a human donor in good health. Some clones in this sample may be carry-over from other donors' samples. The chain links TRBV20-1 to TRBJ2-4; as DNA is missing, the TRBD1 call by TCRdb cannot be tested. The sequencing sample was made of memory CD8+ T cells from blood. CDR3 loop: CSARPYPGPGQRRDIQYF.